The next 19 T cell receptor beta chains were all read from a single sample in a study of cytomegalovirus exposure and HLA in healthy donors (dated by TCRdb to 2017 to 2019). Library generation was performed with the immunoSEQ multiplex PCR assay. Sourced from immuneACCESS, this table was stored by TCRdb with only in-frame sequences that have V and J called. A share of the clones is absent; for the studies checked, an unresolved V gene accounts for under half, and the remainder has no known explanation. The sample table contains around 170,000 clones; only one count was recorded for 70% to 90% of them. The ten largest clones capture roughly 3% of the sample. The sample taken for sequencing was PBMCs. The receptor set was obtained from a man aged 18 to 29 in good health and CMV-seronegative.

This chain uses TRBV6-1 with TRBJ2-5; D remains ambiguous. Germline CDR1 reads MNHNS; CDR2 reads SASEGT. The V end lost 4 bases, the J end lost 5 bases, and 11 bases lay between the germline ends. The CDR3 is made up of 13 amino acids. This CDR3 is CASSVERAETQYF. CDR3 bases: TGTGCCAGCAGTGTTGAAAGAGCGGAGACCCAGTACTTC.

The chain uses TRBV6-1 and TRBJ1-2; D possibly corresponds to TRBD1 (6 bases). Germline V CDR1 and CDR2: MNHNS, SASEGT. The CDR3 contains 14 residues. V dropped 7 bases and J dropped 5 bases, with 17 bases sitting between them. The CDR3 bases are TGTGCCAGCACCCCAGGGGAGGGTTCATATGGCTACACCTTC. Protein sequence: CASTPGEGSYGYTF.

V gene TRBV19 combines with J gene TRBJ2-5; TRBD2 matches at 7 bases. Germline assignment: CDR1 LNHDA and CDR2 SQIVND (reference sequence). J gave up 5 bases and V 5 bases, and 5 bases lay outside the gene matches. This CDR3 has 13 residues. The chain's CDR3 is CASSPRRGETQYF. The CDR3, as DNA: TGTGCCAGTAGTCCACGGCGGGGGGAGACCCAGTACTTC.

The chain is built from TRBV6-4 and TRBJ1-2; TRBD1 matches 7 bases. V dropped 2 bases and J dropped 4; count of bases not matched to a gene: 10. Germline assignment: CDR1 MRHNA and CDR2 SNTAGT. The CDR3 has 16 residues. The CDR3, as DNA: TGTGCCAGCAGTGACGGGCACGGGACAGACCGCTATGGCTACACCTTC. Translated, it gives CASSDGHGTDRYGYTF.

The chain is built from TRBV7-9 and TRBJ1-2; 9 bases fit TRBD1. Germline V gives CDR1 SEHNR, CDR2 FQNEAQ (reference sequence). With 5 bases clipped from V and 2 bases from J, the junction kept 9 bases outside the gene matches. The CDR3 spans 16 residues. The CDR3 loop is CASSPFSGTGNYGYTF. The CDR3 region has the DNA TGTGCCAGCAGCCCGTTCTCCGGGACAGGGAACTATGGCTACACCTTC.

The CDR3 nucleotides are TGTGCCAGCAGTTTAGTGGCGGGACCCCACGAGCAGTACTTC. It encodes CASSLVAGPHEQYF. The V gene is TRBV27, the J gene TRBJ2-7, with TRBD2 as a possible D gene (6 bases). This CDR3 has 14 amino acids. Per the germline V gene, CDR1 is MNHEY and CDR2 is SMNVEV (reference sequence). Trimming stripped 2 bases from V and 5 bases from J, with 13 bases between.

The chain combines TRBV5-1 with TRBJ2-5; 8 nucleotides line up with TRBD1. The CDR3 length is 15 residues. Germline CDR1 reads SGHRS; CDR2 reads YFSETQ. V was clipped by 3 bases and J by 5 bases; unmatched bases: 9. The CDR3 region is CASSSGQGAVETQYF. Written as DNA, the CDR3 is TGCGCCAGCAGCTCTGGGCAGGGGGCTGTCGAGACCCAGTACTTC.

V gene TRBV7-9 combines with J gene TRBJ2-7; 7 bases fit TRBD1. Germline loops: CDR1 SEHNR, CDR2 FQNEAQ (reference sequence). This CDR3 spans 16 amino acids. After removal of 5 bases from V and 3 bases from J, the junction contained 13 bases not matched to a gene. CDR3 bases: TGTGCCAGCAGCGAATCCGGGGACAGCTCCTTCTACGAGCAGTACGTC. Translation gives CASSESGDSSFYEQYV.

The chain couples TRBV6-6 to TRBJ2-5, with D possibly being TRBD1 (6 bases). The CDR3 extends over 11 amino acids. Germline V gene lookup returns CDR1 MNHNY and CDR2 SVGAGI (reference sequence). V was cut by 6 bases and J by 6 bases, with 8 bases left in between. For the CDR3, the DNA is TGTGCCAGCAGCCAGGGGCAGACCCAGTACTTC. This encodes CASSQGQTQYF.

This clone has a single count. The V call is TRBV28, the J call TRBJ1-5, with 8 bases identical to TRBD1. Unmatched junction bases numbered 9, after V lost 3 bases and J lost 5 bases. There are 16 residues in the CDR3. Germline CDR1 is MDHEN and CDR2 is SYDVKM. This chain's CDR3 is CASSFRQGMRDQPQHF. The DNA of the CDR3 is TGTGCCAGCAGTTTTCGACAGGGGATGAGGGATCAGCCCCAGCATTTT.

This rearrangement joins TRBV28 to TRBJ2-6, with 8 bases matching TRBD2. Per the germline V gene, CDR1 is MDHEN and CDR2 is SYDVKM. The CDR3 is 18 amino acids. The junction had 9 bases not matched to a gene; V was cut back by 5 bases and J by 0 bases. In DNA, the CDR3 is TGTGCCAGCAGTCCCCTTGCGGGGGGCGTCTCTGGGGCCAACGTCCTGACTTTC. Its translation is CASSPLAGGVSGANVLTF.

The chain couples TRBV7-2 to TRBJ2-5; 13 bases match TRBD2. V lost 5 bases and J lost 3; bases outside the gene matches: 3. From germline, CDR1 is SGHTA and CDR2 FQGNSA. CDR3 length: 15 amino acids. The CDR3 protein is CASSLGLAGEETQYF. In DNA, the CDR3 is TGTGCCAGCAGCCTCGGACTAGCGGGAGAAGAGACCCAGTACTTC.

The CDR3 loop reads CASSPPGTRNEQFF. Written as DNA, the CDR3 is TGTGCCAGCAGCCCACCGGGGACTCGGAATGAGCAGTTCTTC. The chain is built from TRBV27 and TRBJ2-1; D might be TRBD2 (6 bases). V was cut by 6 bases and J by 7 bases, with 16 bases left in between. This CDR3 has 14 residues. Germline V gene sequence: CDR1 MNHEY, CDR2 SMNVEV (reference sequence).

This chain uses TRBV19 with TRBJ1-1; weak D call: TRBD1 (5 bases). Germline V CDR1 and CDR2: LNHDA, SQIVND (reference sequence). The length of the CDR3 is 14 residues. Trimming stripped 9 bases from V and 1 base from J, with 15 bases between. The CDR3 region has the DNA TGTGCCAGCGAATATACCCAGGGGAACACTGAAGCTTTCTTT. Translated, it gives CASEYTQGNTEAFF.

The V and J genes are TRBV6-7 and TRBJ1-3; 7 bases match TRBD1. TRBV6-7 is an ORF, and what it does is uncertain. The CDR3 loop spans 15 amino acids. J lost 4 bases, V lost 0 bases, and 3 bases had no gene match. The DNA of the CDR3 is TGTGCCAGCAGTTACTCGACAGGGCCGGGAAACACCATATATTTT. It is translated as CASSYSTGPGNTIYF.

The rearrangement uses TRBV5-1 and TRBJ2-1; D may be TRBD2 (6 bases). This CDR3 contains 15 residues. Germline V gene data show CDR1 as SGHRS and CDR2 as YFSETQ. Trimming pared 1 base from V and 8 bases from J, leaving 16 bases between. The CDR3 loop reads CASSLWKRAVDEQFF. The CDR3 DNA follows: TGCGCCAGCAGCTTGTGGAAGCGGGCGGTGGATGAGCAGTTCTTC.

This chain joins TRBV19 and TRBJ1-4, with D tentatively TRBD1 (6 bases). With 4 bases removed from V and 0 bases from J, the gap between germline ends came to 9 bases. The CDR3 is made up of 15 amino acids. Germline CDR1 is LNHDA and CDR2 is SQIVND (reference sequence). For the CDR3, the DNA is TGTGCCAGTAGTACAGGGGCCACAACTAATGAAAAACTGTTTTTT. It specifies CASSTGATTNEKLFF. Full variable domain (missing parts from reference TRBV19 and TRBJ1-4): DGGITQSPKYLFRKEGQNVTLSCEQNLNHDAMYWYRQDPGQGLRLIYYSQIVNDFQKGDIAEGYSVSREKKESFPLTVTSAQKNPTAFYLCASSTGATTNEKLFFGSGTQLSVL.

The table lists this clone with a few counts. The V call is TRBV6-5, the J call TRBJ1-2, with unresolved D. The germline gives CDR1 MNHEY, CDR2 SVGAGI. The CDR3 length is 14 residues. Trimming cost V 2 bases and J 0 bases, with 7 bases left between them. The chain's CDR3 is CASSYMGSNYGYTF. CDR3 in DNA: TGTGCCAGCAGTTACATGGGCTCTAACTATGGCTACACCTTC.

This sequence joins TRBV14 and TRBJ2-6; D is uncertain. The V gene's germline CDR1 is SGHDN and CDR2 FVKESK. V was pared by 4 bases and J by 2 bases, with 6 bases between. CDR3 size: 14 residues. CDR3 residues: CASSPQTGANVLTF. In DNA form, the CDR3 reads TGTGCCAGCAGCCCGCAGACTGGGGCCAACGTCCTGACTTTC.